These T cell receptor beta chains were read from a single sample in a study of regulatory T cells in long-lasting Graves disease. Each CDR3 protein gets one entry after TCRdb re-called the multiplex PCR reads with MiXCR. The repertoire holds 200,000 to 250,000 distinct CDR3 sequences, with approximately 18% as singletons. The same data also contributed to another study, on T cells in Graves' hyperthyroidism and ophthalmopathy.

The sequencing here drew on peripheral blood mononuclear cells (PBMCs), taken at new diagnosis, from a patient treated with antithyroid drugs. The source is a woman in her twenties or thirties with Graves disease. CDR3s leave out the opening cysteine and the closing phenylalanine or tryptophan. Clone size is given for some rows only: seen once, a few or many times, or a class if the clone is expanded.

size | J | V | CDR3
many | TRBJ2-4 | TRBV19 | ASSPYGRDRENIQY
NA | TRBJ2-2 | TRBV4-1 | ASRRDRTTTGELF
many | TRBJ2-1 | TRBV27 | ASSSDWAGPNEQF
many | TRBJ1-5 | TRBV12-3/TRBV12-4 | ASRRSGEGQPQH
many | TRBJ1-6 | TRBV20-1 | SAYGLGPLH
many | TRBJ1-1 | TRBV28 | ASSSQGAGDTEAF
many | TRBJ2-3 | TRBV25-1 | ASSPGFLDTQY
many | TRBJ2-7 | TRBV10-3 | AISEEQDDGLAGLEQY
NA | TRBJ1-2 | TRBV2 | ASNPGQGAGGYT
few | TRBJ2-5 | TRBV5-5 | ASSRQSSETQY
many | TRBJ2-3 | TRBV10-3 | AIGGGRTDTQY
many | TRBJ2-1 | TRBV4-2 | ASSPGYGANEQF
many | TRBJ1-1 | TRBV6-5 | ASSYGRASKGTEAF
NA | TRBJ1-5 | TRBV29-1 | TNKEGAQGQPQH
many | TRBJ1-1 | TRBV3-1 | ASSPQPVNTEAF
many | TRBJ2-7 | TRBV27 | ASSYRDSSYEQY
many | TRBJ1-3 | TRBV19 | ASRTGGASGNTIY
many | TRBJ2-1 | TRBV18 | ASSPRSPNEQF
NA | TRBJ1-2 | TRBV3-1 | ASSQVGGVYGYT
NA | TRBJ2-1 | TRBV12-3/TRBV12-4 | ASSPTSGRAGSYNEQF
NA | TRBJ2-1 | TRBV6-2/TRBV6-3 | ASSYSEGTSYEQF
NA | TRBJ2-7 | TRBV28 | ASSSDRVGRASYEQY